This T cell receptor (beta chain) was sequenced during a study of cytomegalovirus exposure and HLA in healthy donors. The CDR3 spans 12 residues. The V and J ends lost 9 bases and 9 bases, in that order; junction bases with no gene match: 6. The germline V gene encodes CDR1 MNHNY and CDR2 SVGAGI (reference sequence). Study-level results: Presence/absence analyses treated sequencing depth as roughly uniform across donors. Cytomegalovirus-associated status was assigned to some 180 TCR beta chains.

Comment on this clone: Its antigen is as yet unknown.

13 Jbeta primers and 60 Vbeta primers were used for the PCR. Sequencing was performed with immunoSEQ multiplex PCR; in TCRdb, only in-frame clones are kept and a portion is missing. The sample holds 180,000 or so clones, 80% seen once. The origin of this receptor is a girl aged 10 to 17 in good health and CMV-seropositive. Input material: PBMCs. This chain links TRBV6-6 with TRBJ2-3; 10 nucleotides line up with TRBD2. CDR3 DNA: TGTGCCAGTTATACTAGCGGGACCACGCAGTATTTT. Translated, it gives CASYTSGTTQYF.